This T cell receptor beta chain was sequenced during a study of T cells in Graves' hyperthyroidism and ophthalmopathy. Study-wide context: Peripheral blood was acquired at first diagnosis, ahead of any therapy whatsoever. Overall study findings and caveats: Most thyroid clonotypes with frequency above 0.001 were detected in blood. Progression to ophthalmopathy was predicted a median of approximately 6.4 months early.

Amplification of TCR beta CDR3 regions used RNA as the template. An initial round of RT-PCR targeting the TCR CDR3 relied on the HTBI primer set. From the multiplex PCR reads, TCRdb called clonotypes with MiXCR, one entry per CDR3 protein. This sample has 350,000 to 450,000 distinct CDR3 sequences, with around 13% found just once. This clonotype was counted at least ten times. Its antigen is not known. Germline V lookup: CDR1 SQVTM, CDR2 ANQGSEA. The V and J ends lost 2 bases and 4 bases respectively, with 11 bases between them. This CDR3 comprises 13 residues. This chain joins TRBV29-1 and TRBJ1-1; tentative D call: TRBD1 (6 bases). The sample was blood. This sequence originates from a woman aged 60-75 years with Graves' hyperthyroidism. The CDR3 DNA is TGCAGCGTTGAAATCCAGGGGAGCACTGAAGCTTTCTTT. The encoded protein is CSVEIQGSTEAFF.